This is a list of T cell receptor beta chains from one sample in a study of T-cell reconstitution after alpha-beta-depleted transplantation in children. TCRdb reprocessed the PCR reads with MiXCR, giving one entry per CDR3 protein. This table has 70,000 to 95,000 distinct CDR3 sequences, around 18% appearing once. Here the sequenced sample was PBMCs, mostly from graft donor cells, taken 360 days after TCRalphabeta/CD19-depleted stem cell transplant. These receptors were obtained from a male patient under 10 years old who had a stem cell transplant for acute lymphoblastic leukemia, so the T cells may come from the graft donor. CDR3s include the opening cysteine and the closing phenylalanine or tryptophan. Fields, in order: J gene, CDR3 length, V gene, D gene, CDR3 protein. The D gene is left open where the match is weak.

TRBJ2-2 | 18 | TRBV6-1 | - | CASSVKPSWTANTGELFF
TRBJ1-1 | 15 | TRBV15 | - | CATSNDRRMNTEAFF
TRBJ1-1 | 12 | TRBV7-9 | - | CASSLWTSEAFF
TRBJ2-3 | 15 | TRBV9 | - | CASSVGRVGTDTQYF
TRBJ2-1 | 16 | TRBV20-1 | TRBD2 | CSSPPPGTRDSNEQFF
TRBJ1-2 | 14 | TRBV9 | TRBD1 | CASSVGDRGHGYTF
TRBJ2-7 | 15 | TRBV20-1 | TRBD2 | CSARDLTSGIYEQYF
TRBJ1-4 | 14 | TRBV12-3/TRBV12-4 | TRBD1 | CASSFRDSNEKLFF
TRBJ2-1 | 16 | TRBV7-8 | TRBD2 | CASSPGTSGLIYEQFF
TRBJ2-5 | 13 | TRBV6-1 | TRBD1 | CASTYGDRDTQYF
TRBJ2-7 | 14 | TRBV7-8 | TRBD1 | CASSWGQGAHEQYF
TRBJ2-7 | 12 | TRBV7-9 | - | CASSFQGNEQYF
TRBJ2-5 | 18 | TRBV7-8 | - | CASSLKRAPLRGLETQYF
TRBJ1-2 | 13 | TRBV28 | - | CASSVGRGYGYTF
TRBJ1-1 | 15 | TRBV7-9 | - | CASTPKVRLDTEAFF
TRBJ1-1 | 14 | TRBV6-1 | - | CASSPENEVTEAFF
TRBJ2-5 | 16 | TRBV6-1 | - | CASSEALRGEWETQYF
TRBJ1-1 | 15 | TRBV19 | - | CASNTGFGGNTEAFF
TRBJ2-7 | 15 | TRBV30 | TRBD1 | CAWTVDRAGPYEQYF
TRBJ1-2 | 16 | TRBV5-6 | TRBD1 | CASSSGTGGSVYGYTF
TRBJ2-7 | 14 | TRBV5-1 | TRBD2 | CASSRLAANYEQYF
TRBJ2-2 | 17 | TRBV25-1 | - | CASSARRGVPGTGELFF
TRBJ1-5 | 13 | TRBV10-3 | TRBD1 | CAISRQGNQPQHF
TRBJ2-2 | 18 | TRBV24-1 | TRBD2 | CATSDKGLAGANTGELFF
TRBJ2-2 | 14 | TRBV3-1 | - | CASRYQLRTGELFF
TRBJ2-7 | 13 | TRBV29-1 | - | CSVKLATSYEQYF
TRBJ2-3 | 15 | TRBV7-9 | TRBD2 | CASSFSLAVTDTQYF
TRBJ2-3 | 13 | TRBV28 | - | CASSYRGSDTQYF
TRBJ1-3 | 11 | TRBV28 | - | CASILRNTIYF
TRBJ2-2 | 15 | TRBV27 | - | CASRAGQSNTGELFF
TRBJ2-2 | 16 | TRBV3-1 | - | CASASSDFKGTGELFF
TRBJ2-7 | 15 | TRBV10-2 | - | CASSEQESSSYEQYF
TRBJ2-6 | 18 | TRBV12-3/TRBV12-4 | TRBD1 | CASSSPRGLSSGANVLTF
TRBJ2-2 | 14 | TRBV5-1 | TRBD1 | CASTGTGPTGELFF
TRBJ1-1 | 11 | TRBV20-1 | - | CSARGRLGAFF
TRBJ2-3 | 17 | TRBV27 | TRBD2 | CASSSEPSGRITDTQYF
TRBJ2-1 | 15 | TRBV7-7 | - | CASSLGRGRHNEQFF
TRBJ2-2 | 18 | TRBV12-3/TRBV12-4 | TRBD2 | CASSAGLAGGPVTGELFF
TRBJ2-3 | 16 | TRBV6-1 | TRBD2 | CASRTHGTSGTDTQYF
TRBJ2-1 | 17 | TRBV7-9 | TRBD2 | CASSLGGIAGGNNEQFF
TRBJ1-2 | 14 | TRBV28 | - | CASSSRVSNYGYTF